This TCR beta chain came from a study of T cell changes during pregnancy in multiple sclerosis. Measured with immunoSEQ multiplex PCR; TCRdb has only the in-frame clones, and not every one. This table has tens of thousands of clones, 93% appearing once. CDR3 length equals 14 residues. V gave up 3 bases and J gave up 3 bases, with 9 bases separating them. Germline CDR1 is ENHRY and CDR2 is SYGVKD. The material sequenced was peripheral blood, taken after pregnancy. The chain recombines TRBV10-3 with TRBJ2-1; perhaps TRBD1 as D (6 bases). The TCR sequence derives from a female donor with multiple sclerosis, enrolled in a pregnancy study. The CDR3 DNA is TGTGCCATCAGTGAATCGGACAGCTACAATGAGCAGTTCTTC. It translates to CAISESDSYNEQFF.